This T cell receptor (beta chain) is drawn from a study of beta chain features in type 1 diabetes. Turning to the study itself: Comparable age, gender and cell yields were observed in patients relative to healthy donors.

It was via CD45RO/CCR7/CD25/CD127/CD95/CD27 that CD4+ naive, central memory, regulatory and stem cell-like memory cells were sorted. Study conclusions and caveats: Type 1 diabetes patients showed a moderate but significant shortening of TCRB CDR3s in all four CD4+ subsets.

This clone was detected a few times. The antigen remains undetermined. What was sequenced were expressed TCRB transcripts, since all of the isolated RNA had been reverse transcribed. Deep immunoSEQ sequencing covered naive, central memory and regulatory T cell samples. Using immunoSEQ multiplex PCR, the repertoire was profiled, and TCRdb retains in-frame clones only, with some absent. Of under 850,000 clones in the sample, around 15% were seen once. The sequenced sample was naive CD4+ T cells from blood. This TCR was sampled from a man between 18 and 29 years old with type 1 diabetes.

The CDR3 protein is CAISGAQETQYF. The CDR3 DNA follows: TGTGCCATTAGCGGGGCACAGGAGACCCAGTACTTC. The rearrangement links TRBV10-3 to TRBJ2-5; 8 nucleotides agree with TRBD2. Trimming took 9 bases from V and 5 from J; bases not matched to a gene: 5. The CDR3 has 12 residues. Germline values: CDR1 ENHRY, CDR2 SYGVKD.